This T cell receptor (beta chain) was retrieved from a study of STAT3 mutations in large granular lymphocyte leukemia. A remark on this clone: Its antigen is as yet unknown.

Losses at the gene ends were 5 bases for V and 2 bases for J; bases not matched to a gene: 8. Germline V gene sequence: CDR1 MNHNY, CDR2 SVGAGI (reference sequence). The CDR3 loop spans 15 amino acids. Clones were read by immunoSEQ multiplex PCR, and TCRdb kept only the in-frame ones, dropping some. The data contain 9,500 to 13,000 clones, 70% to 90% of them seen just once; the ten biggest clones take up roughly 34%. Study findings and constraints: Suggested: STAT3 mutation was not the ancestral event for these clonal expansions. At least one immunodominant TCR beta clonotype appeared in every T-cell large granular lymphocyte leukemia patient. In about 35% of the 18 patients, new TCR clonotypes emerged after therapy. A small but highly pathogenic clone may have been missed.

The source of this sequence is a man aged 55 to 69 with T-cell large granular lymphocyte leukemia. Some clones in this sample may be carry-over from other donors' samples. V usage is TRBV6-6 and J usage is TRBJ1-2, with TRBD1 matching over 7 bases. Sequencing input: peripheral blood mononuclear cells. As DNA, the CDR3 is TGTGCCAGCAGTCCCCTCCGGACAGGCAACTATGGCTACACCTTC. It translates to CASSPLRTGNYGYTF.